The following is a T cell receptor beta chain sequence with its context. Its specificity is not known. CDR3 size: 15 residues. Germline values: CDR1 MNHEY, CDR2 SVGAGI. Unmatched junction bases numbered 7, after V lost 6 bases and J lost 4 bases. Produced via immunoSEQ multiplex PCR; TCRdb's table is partial and in-frame only. The data hold over 130,000 clones, with 92% observed a single time. The data derive from a study of T cell responses to AZD1222 COVID-19 vaccine. Study-wide points: Seropositive AZD1222 recipients at baseline numbered only 6 or 7. Repertoires were collected only later (after the peak T cell response had occurred). Unmutated variant regions reportedly attract nearly half of all spike-specific TCRs.

Samples with a second dose at about 4 or about 12 weeks were pooled together. This TCR was sampled from an adult who received the AZD1222 COVID-19 vaccine. Source: peripheral blood, taken 28 days after the second AZD1222 dose. V and J are TRBV6-5 and TRBJ2-7, with 12 positions matching TRBD1. The CDR3 sequence is CASRGQGAVWYEQYF. DNA for the CDR3: TGTGCCAGCAGGGGACAGGGGGCGGTTTGGTACGAGCAGTACTTC.